The subject of this entry is one T cell receptor (beta chain). Its antigen remains unknown. Unfractionated whole blood yielded total RNA. This sample stems from a study of human T cells and chemical hapten exposure. Study at large: Minor pooled library volume differences mainly drove per-sample TCR yield variation.

Study-wide results and limits: Those TCRs sitting above 1 in 1000 frequency stayed the same with DPC sensitization.

Single cDNA molecules in the library carried unique molecular identifiers attached during preparation. TCRdb fed the 5' RACE reads into MiXCR, producing one record per CDR3 protein. The data hold over 95,000 distinct CDR3 sequences, with around 20% observed a single time. The TCR sequence derives from a human donor in good health.

The CDR3 is CASSLAGSPKRHF. In DNA, the CDR3 is TGTGCCAGCAGCCTGGCCGGGTCTCCGAAAAGGCATTTT. The rearrangement joins TRBV27 to TRBJ1-5; D unclear. Germline CDR1 reads MNHEY; CDR2 reads SMNVEV (reference sequence). Trimming stripped 6 bases from V and 15 bases from J, with 21 bases between. The CDR3 covers 13 residues.